This T cell receptor (beta chain) emerged from a study of shared clonotypes between healthy human individuals. Across the whole study: For every donor, three CD4 naive, three CD4 memory, two CD8 naive and one CD8 memory plates were used. Study observations and caveats: With four donors compared, approximately 5.5% of naive CD4 clonotypes were shared.

V lost 5 bases and J 1 base, leaving 10 bases between the germline ends. The germline V gene has CDR1 GTSNPN and CDR2 SVGIG (reference sequence). This CDR3 region has 13 residues. On this clone itself: The antigen is unknown.

Sorted-subset replicate PCRs used 150 to 200 ng of genomic DNA. This amount corresponded to some 32,000 T cell genomes. Data came from immunoSEQ multiplex PCR; TCRdb stores just in-frame clones and leaves some out. In the table there are some 2,000,000 clones, around 95% of which are singletons. Sequencing input: naive CD4+ T cells sorted from blood. The sample's subset: CD45RA+ positively selected. J is TRBJ2-3 and V is TRBV30; D call uncertain. The origin of this receptor is a man younger than 30 in good health. The CDR3 region is CAWGGLGTDTQYF. CDR3 coding DNA: TGTGCCTGGGGCGGATTGGGCACAGATACGCAGTATTTT.